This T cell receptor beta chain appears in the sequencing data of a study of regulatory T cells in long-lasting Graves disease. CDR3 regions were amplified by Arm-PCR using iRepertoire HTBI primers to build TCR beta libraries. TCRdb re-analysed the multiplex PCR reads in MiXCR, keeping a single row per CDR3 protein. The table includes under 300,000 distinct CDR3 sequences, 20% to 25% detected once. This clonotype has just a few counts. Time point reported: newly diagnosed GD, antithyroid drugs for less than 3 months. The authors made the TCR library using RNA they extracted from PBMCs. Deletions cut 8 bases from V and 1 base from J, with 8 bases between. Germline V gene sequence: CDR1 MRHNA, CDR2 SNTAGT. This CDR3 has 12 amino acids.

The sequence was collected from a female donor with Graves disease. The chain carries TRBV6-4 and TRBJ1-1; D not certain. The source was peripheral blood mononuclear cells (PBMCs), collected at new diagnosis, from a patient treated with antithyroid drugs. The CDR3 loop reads CASPGRNTEAFF. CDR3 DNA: TGTGCCAGCCCCGGGAGGAACACTGAAGCTTTCTTT.